This TCR beta chain was documented in a study of T cells in Graves' hyperthyroidism and ophthalmopathy. It was 10 ml of fresh peripheral blood that supplied the PBMCs. TCR beta CDR3 region amplification was performed from RNA transcripts. The primer set for the first-round RT-PCR of the TCR CDR3 was HTBI. Via MiXCR, TCRdb re-called the multiplex PCR reads, giving one row per CDR3 protein. The sample yields more than 500,000 distinct CDR3 sequences, roughly 16% seen once. J lost 0 bases, V lost 4 bases, and 8 bases had no gene match. From germline, CDR1 is MNHEY and CDR2 SMNVEV (reference sequence). This CDR3 has 17 residues.

The rearrangement joins TRBV27 to TRBJ1-5, with 8 bases fitting TRBD1. Sample: blood. This clonotype originated in a woman under 40 with Graves' hyperthyroidism. The CDR3 is CASSSTGVGNSNQPQHF. The CDR3 nucleotides read TGTGCCAGCAGTTCGACAGGGGTTGGAAATAGCAATCAGCCCCAGCATTTT.